Shown below are 2 T cell receptor beta chains from a single sample sequenced in a study of cytomegalovirus exposure and HLA in healthy donors. With 60 Vbeta and 13 Jbeta primers, the PCR was carried out. The table came from immunoSEQ multiplex PCR; TCRdb's copy has only in-frame clones and leaves some out. The sample includes about 43,000 clones, around 53% of them seen just once. Sequencing was carried out using PBMCs. Every receptor here comes from a man between 60 and 75 years old in good health and CMV-seronegative.

This clone came up once. CDR3 sequence reads: CAWKITGVANTEAFF. In nucleotides, the CDR3 is TGTGCCTGGAAAATTACAGGGGTAGCGAACACTGAAGCTTTCTTT. The genes are TRBV30 and TRBJ1-1; TRBD1 agrees at 7 bases. V lost 4 bases and J lost 1; bases outside the gene matches: 9. The CDR3 loop spans 15 amino acids. The V gene's germline CDR1 is GTSNPN and CDR2 SVGIG (reference sequence). Drawing the rest from reference TRBV30 and TRBJ1-1, the complete variable domain is SQTIHQWPATLVQPVGSPLSLECTVEGTSNPNLYWYRQAAGRGLQLLFYSVGIGQISSEVPQNLSASRPQDRQFILSSKKLLLSDSGFYLCAWKITGVANTEAFFGQGTRLTVV.

This clone showed up just a few times. The chain has TRBV7-3 and TRBJ1-1; 9 bases line up with TRBD1. The trim removed 5 bases at V and 2 bases at J, leaving 3 bases unmatched. CDR1 and CDR2 from the germline V gene are SGHTA and FQGTGA. The CDR3 has 14 amino acids. The CDR3 bases are TGTGCCAGCAGCGCGACAGGGGGTAACACTGAAGCTTTCTTT. Translation: CASSATGGNTEAFF.